The clone carrying this T cell receptor beta chain appeared a few times. Its matching antigen is unknown. Time point given: week 5, during vaccination. With topical imiquimod, each dose of the vaccine consisted of 300 ug of mutant IDH1 20-mer peptide. Donor tumors were new WHO grade 3 or 4 IDH1-mutant, ATRX-lost astrocytomas. The sample is drawn from a study of a mutant IDH1 vaccine in newly diagnosed glioma. About the study: Patients received vaccination from 4-6 weeks after radiotherapy alone, or with temozolomide cycles. Therapy received beforehand was radiotherapy, temozolomide, or both, with most patients given both.

General study points: Among top peripheral T cell clonotypes, changes seemed unrelated to pseudoprogression.

Assay used: immunoSEQ multiplex PCR; TCRdb lists only in-frame clones, some missing. The sample shows about 51,000 clones, just under 80% of them seen only once. The sequence came from a woman between 40 and 50 years old with glioma. Sample: PBMCs, taken from a glioma patient whose treatment included an IDH1 peptide vaccine.

CDR3 protein: CASSVAAGGSGNEKLFF. DNA of the CDR3: TGTGCCAGCAGCGTAGCGGCAGGGGGCAGTGGTAATGAAAAACTGTTTTTT. This sequence joins TRBV9 and TRBJ1-4, with TRBD1 identical over 8 bases. The V and J ends lost 0 bases and 4 bases, in that order; junction bases with no gene match: 8. CDR1 and CDR2 from the germline V gene are SGDLS and YYNGEE. This CDR3 region has 17 residues.